The rows below give T cell receptor beta chains drawn from one sample of a study of human T cells and chemical hapten exposure. Using its own MiXCR run on the RACE reads, TCRdb lists one record per CDR3 protein. The data hold around 380,000 distinct CDR3 sequences, with roughly 5% observed a single time. The sample was whole blood, taken in connection with sensitization to the hapten diphenylcyclopropenone (DPC). Source of these receptors: a woman in her forties or fifties with alopecia areata. Some clones in this sample may be carry-over from other donors' samples. Both conserved end residues are part of each CDR3. D genes are given only for firm matches. Not all rows give a size; the values are once, few, many and, for expanded clones, a class.

CDR3aa	CDR3nt	v_gene	abundance	d_gene	j_gene
CASSYGQGIKAGELFF	TGTGCCAGCAGCTACGGACAGGGCATAAAGGCCGGGGAGCTGTTTTTT	TRBV3-1	many	TRBD1	TRBJ2-2
CASSFSGLSYNSPLHF	TGTGCCAGCAGTTTTTCTGGGTTATCCTATAATTCACCCCTCCACTTT	TRBV27	NA	NA	TRBJ1-6
CASSLGPKAGELFF	TGTGCCAGCAGCTTAGGGCCGAAAGCCGGGGAGCTGTTTTTT	TRBV11-2	NA	NA	TRBJ2-2
CASSLSTGGGQFF	TGTGCCAGCAGCTTGTCGACAGGGGGCGGACAGTTCTTC	TRBV7-8	few	TRBD1	TRBJ2-1
CSASGTSGGAGTDTQYF	TGCAGTGCTAGTGGTACTAGCGGGGGGGCGGGCACAGATACGCAGTATTTT	TRBV20-1	NA	TRBD2	TRBJ2-3
CASSSYRGPGANVLTF	TGTGCCAGCAGCTCCTACAGGGGGCCTGGGGCCAACGTCCTGACTTTC	TRBV13	few	TRBD1	TRBJ2-6
CASSLRQSGTEAFF	TGTGCCAGCAGCCTTCGACAGAGTGGCACTGAAGCTTTCTTT	TRBV3-1	NA	NA	TRBJ1-1
CASSPHRGSNQPQHF	TGTGCCAGCAGCCCTCACAGGGGGTCAAATCAGCCCCAGCATTTT	TRBV27	many	TRBD1	TRBJ1-5
CASSVGGGASGANVLTF	TGTGCCAGCAGCGTAGGAGGGGGCGCATCCGGGGCCAACGTCCTGACTTTC	TRBV9	many	TRBD1	TRBJ2-6
CASSLSPLAGGPYEQYF	TGTGCCAGCAGTTTATCTCCGCTAGCGGGAGGGCCCTACGAGCAGTACTTC	TRBV27	NA	TRBD2	TRBJ2-7
CASSPVTSTDTQYF	TGTGCCAGCAGTCCGGTTACTTCCACCGATACGCAGTATTTT	TRBV27	few	NA	TRBJ2-3